The 10 T cell receptor beta chains below all came from one sample that was sequenced in a study of T cells in Graves' hyperthyroidism and ophthalmopathy (dated by TCRdb to about 2019). Library prep was done by multiplex PCR. The instrument was an Illumina HiSeq 2000. The TCR beta CDR3 regions were amplified from the RNA transcripts. The first round of RT-PCR for the TCR CDR3 was performed with the HTBI primer set and the Qiagen OneStep RT-PCR kit. TCRdb reworked the public reads: Q25 trimming with fastp, MiXCR clone assembly, productive beta chains retained. Rows are combined by CDR3 protein, so each entry shows the most common genes and DNA. In all, the sample holds fewer than 750,000 distinct CDR3 sequences, and roughly 15% of those were seen once. The biggest ten clones account for around 13% of the sample. Sequencing was done on a sample of blood. The receptors were gathered from a woman aged 45-60 years with Graves' ophthalmopathy.

This clonotype was seen ten or more times. V and J are TRBV6-1 and TRBJ1-5; no firm D call. Germline V CDR1 and CDR2: MNHNS, SASEGT. Trimming left V 7 bases short and J 0 bases short, with 13 bases between. The length of the CDR3 is 15 residues. The CDR3 nucleotides read TGTGCCAGCACCCAAGAACTCTATAGCAATCAGCCCCAGCATTTT. Translating gives CASTQELYSNQPQHF.

Only a few counts were recorded for this clonotype. The chain combines TRBV7-9 with TRBJ1-2, with 8 bases that match TRBD1. This CDR3 comprises 15 residues. The trim removed 5 bases at V and 0 bases at J, leaving 5 bases unmatched. Germline CDR1 reads SEHNR; CDR2 reads FQNEAQ (reference sequence). The CDR3 region is CASSPRQGPNYGYTF. The CDR3 DNA sequence: TGTGCCAGCAGCCCCCGACAGGGGCCTAACTATGGCTACACCTTC.

With regard to this clonotype: At one boundary the junction diverges from the germline segment, which might be a read error. The CDR3 DNA follows: TGTGCCAGCAGTTTATTTGGCTCTCAGACGTTGATGTTC. Its protein is CASSLFGSQTLMF. The chain carries TRBV28 and TRBJ2-7; the D is unclear. Germline loops: CDR1 MDHEN, CDR2 SYDVKM. The CDR3 loop spans 13 amino acids.

The CDR3 here is CSARTAGTEAFF. The CDR3 bases are TGCAGTGCTAGGACAGCAGGCACTGAAGCTTTCTTT. The rearrangement joins TRBV20-1 to TRBJ1-1; tentatively, D is TRBD1 (5 bases). V was pared by 3 bases and J by 4 bases, with 9 bases between. Per the germline V gene, CDR1 is DFQATT and CDR2 is SNEGSKA (reference sequence). This CDR3 contains 12 residues.

Many counts were recorded for this clonotype. The chain employs TRBV6-2 or TRBV6-3 and TRBJ1-1; D perhaps matches TRBD1 (5 bases). Trimming stripped 5 bases from V and 3 bases from J, with 7 bases between. In germline, CDR1 is MNHEY, CDR2 SVGEGT. This CDR3 has 12 residues. The DNA of the CDR3 is TGTGCCAGCAGTCGACAGTACACTGAAGCTTTCTTT. Its translation: CASSRQYTEAFF.

The CDR3 here is CASSQGREGQPQHF. In nucleotides, the CDR3 is TGTGCCAGCTCACAGGGTAGGGAAGGACAGCCCCAGCATTTT. This chain connects TRBV18 to TRBJ1-5; no firm D call. Trimming removed 4 bases at V and 7 bases at J, with 14 bases between. Germline CDR1 reads KGHSH; CDR2 reads LQKENI. This CDR3 is built from 14 residues. The whole variable domain, filled in from reference TRBV18 and TRBJ1-5, reads NAGVMQNPRHLVRRRGQEARLRCSPMKGHSHVYWYRQLPEEGLKFMVYLQKENIIDESGMPKERFSAEFPKEGPSILRIQQVVRGDSAAYFCASSQGREGQPQHFGDGTRLSIL.

The genes are TRBV24-1 and TRBJ2-7; 9 bases map to TRBD2. There are 13 residues in the CDR3. The junction had 3 bases not matched to a gene; V was cut back by 8 bases and J by 2 bases. Germline V lookup: CDR1 KGHDR, CDR2 SFDVKD. The CDR3 sequence: CATIPSGTYEQYF. DNA for the CDR3: TGTGCCACCATTCCTAGCGGGACCTACGAGCAGTACTTC.

This clonotype was recorded at least ten times. The chain couples TRBV11-3 to TRBJ2-7; D gene uncertain. Germline loops: CDR1 SGHNT, CDR2 YENEEA. The CDR3 totals 14 residues. The V and J ends lost 2 bases and 4 bases respectively, with 12 bases between them. CDR3 nucleotides: TGTGCCAGCAGCTTATATCTGGAGACTTACGAGCAGTACTTC. Its translation: CASSLYLETYEQYF.

Ten or more counts support this clonotype. This chain links TRBV7-3 with TRBJ2-1; TRBD2 matches at 10 bases. Germline assignment: CDR1 SGHTA and CDR2 FQGTGA. Trimming removed 1 base from V and 9 bases from J; junction bases left unmatched: 9. The CDR3 spans 16 residues. The chain's CDR3 is CASSLRTSGPPGEQFF. The CDR3 DNA is TGTGCCAGCAGCTTAAGGACTAGCGGCCCCCCGGGTGAGCAGTTCTTC.

This clonotype was picked up many times. The CDR3 coding sequence is TGTGCCACCAGTGACCCTTCTAGCGGGACCTACAATGAGCAGTTCTTC. Its protein product is CATSDPSSGTYNEQFF. This chain connects TRBV24-1 to TRBJ2-1; 9 positions agree with TRBD2. Looked up from germline, CDR1 is KGHDR and CDR2 is SFDVKD. V was pared by 4 bases and J by 2 bases, with 5 bases of the junction left unmatched. The CDR3 extends over 16 amino acids.